Described below is a single TCR beta chain sequence and its context. The antigen is not known. CDR3 size: 15 residues. V lost 2 bases and J lost 1, with 11 bases in between. This sample stems from a study of T cell responses to AZD1222 COVID-19 vaccine. Study context: Samples with a second dose at about 4 or about 12 weeks were pooled together.

Whole-study findings and limits: In a largely white British group with more females than males, clonal diversity was possibly underestimated. Rises in breadth and depth of Spike-specific TCRs came after two AZD1222 doses. It was only after the peak T cell response that any repertoires were sampled.

Measured with immunoSEQ multiplex PCR; TCRdb has only the in-frame clones, and not every one. The repertoire holds under 120,000 clones, with about 95% as singletons. The chain uses TRBV23-1 and TRBJ1-1; D gene ambiguous. TRBV23-1 is an open reading frame, and its role is uncertain. Sequencing used peripheral blood, obtained on day 0 of AZD1222 vaccination. This clonotype originated in an adult in good health. DNA of the CDR3: TGCGCCAGCAGTCAACCTCGGGGAGGGAACACTGAAGCTTTCTTT. It specifies CASSQPRGGNTEAFF.